This entry lists 30 T cell receptor beta chains sequenced from one sample in a study of blood T cells in healthy people across ages. The authors ran a second PCR of 7 to 11 cycles using a sample-barcoded 5' primer and a J-beta primer mix. Using its own MiXCR run on the 5' RACE reads, TCRdb lists one record per CDR3 protein. This repertoire shows about 1.4 million distinct CDR3 sequences, approximately 59% found once; its top ten account for 6.5% to 8.5%. Specimen: blood. The origin of the receptors is a man in his late teens or twenties in good health.

This clonotype was counted once. The V call is TRBV5-6, the J call TRBJ2-1, with D perhaps TRBD2 (5 bases). The CDR3 has 17 residues. Per germline, CDR1 SGHDT and CDR2 YYEEEE. V was pared by 3 bases and J by 0 bases, with 16 bases between. The CDR3 DNA reads TGTGCCAGCAGCTGGGGATATGAGGGTTACTCCTACAATGAGCAGTTCTTC. This codes for CASSWGYEGYSYNEQFF. The full variable domain, completed using reference TRBV5-6 and TRBJ2-1, is DAGVTQSPTHLIKTRGQQVTLRCSPKSGHDTVSWYQQALGQGPQFIFQYYEEEERQRGNFPDRFSGHQFPNYSSELNVNALLLGDSALYLCASSWGYEGYSYNEQFFGPGTRLTVL.

V and J are TRBV18 and TRBJ1-2, with TRBD1 as a possible D gene (5 bases). V was pared by 3 bases and J by 4 bases, with 21 bases between. CDR1 is KGHSH, CDR2 LQKENI, per germline. The CDR3 sequence is 17 residues long. The CDR3 nucleotides are TGTGCCAGCTCACCCACAGGCCCCCAAATCCCACCCTATGGCTACACCTTC. Amino acid sequence: CASSPTGPQIPPYGYTF.

This clonotype has a handful of counts. The V call is TRBV4-3, the J call TRBJ2-7; no clear D. CDR1 and CDR2 (germline): LGHNA, YSLEER. This CDR3 has 15 amino acids. With 0 bases removed from V and 1 base from J, the gap between germline ends came to 10 bases. In DNA form, the CDR3 reads TGCGCCAGCAGCCAAGAGCTCAGGAGTTCCTACGAGCAGTACTTC. Translating it yields CASSQELRSSYEQYF.

This clonotype has just a few counts. The V call is TRBV12-3 or TRBV12-4, the J call TRBJ2-4, with 10 positions matching TRBD2. This CDR3 comprises 13 residues. V dropped 6 bases and J dropped 6; count of bases not matched to a gene: 2. This CDR3 reads CASRSGRVNIQYF. In nucleotides, the CDR3 is TGTGCCAGCAGGAGCGGGAGGGTAAACATTCAGTACTTC.

This chain connects TRBV27 to TRBJ2-7, with D unclear. This CDR3 comprises 14 residues. V dropped 2 bases and J dropped 4 bases, with 12 bases sitting between them. Germline V lookup: CDR1 MNHEY, CDR2 SMNVEV (reference sequence). This chain's CDR3 is CASSLKVVGYEQYF. The CDR3 bases are TGTGCCAGCAGTTTAAAGGTAGTAGGATACGAGCAGTACTTC.

This clonotype was detected only a few times. The CDR3 region has the DNA TGTGCCAGCAGCTTGCGGGAGGTATACGAGCAGTACTTC. Its translation is CASSLREVYEQYF. This sequence joins TRBV7-2 and TRBJ2-7, with 8 bases aligning to TRBD2. The CDR3 consists of 13 residues. V trimming: 3 bases; J trimming: 4 bases; junction bases outside the gene matches: 2. The germline V gene encodes CDR1 SGHTA and CDR2 FQGNSA.

The genes are TRBV4-1 and TRBJ2-1; maybe TRBD2 (5 bases). Germline CDR1 and CDR2: MGHRA and YSYEKL. Trimming took off 2 bases at V and 10 bases at J, with 15 bases between the two ends. This CDR3 has 14 residues. CDR3 nucleotides: TGCGCCAGCAGCCAACCCAGTGGCGGGTCAGAGCAGTTCTTC. Protein sequence: CASSQPSGGSEQFF.

The chain has TRBV5-6 and TRBJ2-4, with D unclear. TRBJ2-7 matches the DNA end more closely, so the J call is doubtful. The CDR3 has 14 amino acids. CDR1 is SGHDT and CDR2 is YYEEEE in the germline V gene. The CDR3: CASSSVSWVHEQYF. CDR3 bases: TGTGCCAGCAGCTCGGTGTCGTGGGTACACGAGCAGTACTTC.

The rearrangement uses TRBV9 and TRBJ2-2; D ambiguous. Germline values: CDR1 SGDLS, CDR2 YYNGEE. V lost 6 bases to trimming and J lost 0 bases, with 6 bases between them. This CDR3 has 13 amino acids. In nucleotides, the CDR3 is TGTGCCAGCACTGATACGAACACCGGGGAGCTGTTTTTT. Translation gives CASTDTNTGELFF.

CDR3 nucleotide sequence: TGCAGCGTTGAGTTTTCACATCGAGACTCTGGGGCCAACGTCCTGACTTTC. As protein: CSVEFSHRDSGANVLTF. The chain carries TRBV29-1 and TRBJ2-6; unclear D gene. CDR3 length equals 17 residues. The V end lost 3 bases, the J end lost 0 bases, and 15 bases lay between the germline ends. CDR1 SQVTM and CDR2 ANQGSEA come from the germline V gene.

This clonotype showed up just a few times. The chain uses TRBV20-1 and TRBJ2-7; a possible D gene is TRBD2 (5 bases). The V and J ends lost 4 bases and 1 base respectively, with 23 bases between them. The germline gives CDR1 DFQATT, CDR2 SNEGSKA (reference sequence). The CDR3 runs 17 residues. CDR3 sequence reads: CSATTLGPTSNSYEQYF. The CDR3 coding sequence is TGCAGTGCTACTACACTAGGACCGACCTCAAATTCCTACGAGCAGTACTTC.

This clonotype was found a few times. The chain employs TRBV5-1 and TRBJ1-1; D gene unclear. CDR3 length: 14 residues. V was shortened by 2 bases and J by 4 bases, with 12 bases between the two germline ends. Germline V lookup: CDR1 SGHRS, CDR2 YFSETQ. As DNA, the CDR3 is TGCGCCAGCAGCTTAACTACACTGGCCACTGAAGCTTTCTTT. It translates to CASSLTTLATEAFF.

This clonotype was seen only a few times. V and J are TRBV28 and TRBJ1-3; D not resolved. Trimming stripped 5 bases from V and 0 bases from J, with 8 bases between. The germline V gene has CDR1 MDHEN and CDR2 SYDVKM. The CDR3 covers 14 residues. The CDR3 sequence is CASSDGFSGNTIYF. Written as DNA, the CDR3 is TGTGCCAGCAGTGACGGCTTCTCTGGAAACACCATATATTTT.

In its sample, this clonotype was seen a few times. J is TRBJ2-1 and V is TRBV2, with TRBD2 matching over 9 bases. The CDR3 spans 14 residues. CDR1 and CDR2 (germline): SNHLY, FYNNEI. After removal of 10 bases from V and 5 bases from J, the junction contained 9 bases not matched to a gene. The CDR3 DNA reads as TGTGCCACCCAGGTACTAGCGGGTCACAATGAGCAGTTCTTC. Translated: CATQVLAGHNEQFF.

The gene calls are TRBV24-1 and TRBJ2-1, with 7 bases lining up with TRBD1. This CDR3 has 14 residues. Germline CDR1 KGHDR, CDR2 SFDVKD. V was clipped by 4 bases and J by 13 bases; unmatched bases: 12. The CDR3: CATSDTGQQGTQFF. The CDR3 bases are TGTGCCACCAGTGACACGGGACAGCAAGGGACCCAGTTCTTC.

This clonotype was found once. This CDR3 reads CASSVYSDSSYNEQFF. The CDR3 coding sequence is TGTGCCAGCAGCGTATATAGCGACAGCTCCTACAATGAGCAGTTCTTC. The J gene is TRBJ2-1, the V gene TRBV9; D may be TRBD1 or TRBD2 (5 bases each). Germline V gene data show CDR1 as SGDLS and CDR2 as YYNGEE. This CDR3 is built from 16 residues. V was clipped by 1 base and J by 0 bases, with 11 bases between them.

The chain couples TRBV20-1 to TRBJ2-3; tentatively, D is TRBD1 (6 bases). From germline, CDR1 is DFQATT and CDR2 SNEGSKA (reference sequence). The V gene lost 8 bases and the J gene lost 1 base, with 13 bases spanning the gap. CDR3 length: 13 amino acids. CDR3 sequence reads: CSTPQGGTDTQYF. The CDR3 DNA is TGCAGTACTCCACAGGGCGGCACAGATACGCAGTATTTT.

The chain links TRBV28 to TRBJ2-5; perhaps TRBD2 as D (5 bases). Germline CDR1 MDHEN, CDR2 SYDVKM. The CDR3 runs 14 residues. The V end lost 8 bases, the J end lost 1 base, and 14 bases lay between the germline ends. In DNA form, the CDR3 reads TGTGCCAGCGTCCTCGGGGTGGGCCAAGAGACCCAGTACTTC. Its protein is CASVLGVGQETQYF.

The chain joins TRBV7-2 to TRBJ2-5; D may be TRBD1 (6 bases). V shed 5 bases and J shed 4 bases, with 20 bases lying between them. Germline CDR1 SGHTA, CDR2 FQGNSA. This CDR3 is 16 amino acids long. The CDR3 coding sequence is TGTGCCAGCAGCCCTTTGGACCTTTTCAGGGGAGAGACCCAGTACTTC. Translated: CASSPLDLFRGETQYF. Drawing the rest from reference TRBV7-2 and TRBJ2-5, the complete variable domain is GAGVSQSPSNKVTEKGKDVELRCDPISGHTALYWYRQSLGQGLEFLIYFQGNSAPDKSGLPSDRFSAERTGGSVSTLTIQRTQQEDSAVYLCASSPLDLFRGETQYFGPGTRLLVL.

The rearrangement links TRBV29-1 to TRBJ2-7; tentative D call: TRBD1 (6 bases). V dropped 4 bases and J dropped 2 bases, with 12 bases sitting between them. This CDR3 region has 13 residues. From germline, CDR1 is SQVTM and CDR2 ANQGSEA. The CDR3 is CSVGIQGTYEQYF. The DNA for the CDR3 is TGCAGCGTTGGTATACAGGGCACCTACGAGCAGTACTTC.

On this clonotype: One junction end disagrees with the germline gene, perhaps due to a read error. The chain combines TRBV29-1 with TRBJ2-7; no reliable D call. The CDR3 is 12 residues long. The germline gives CDR1 SQVTM, CDR2 ANQGSEA. The CDR3 protein is CNVELRAYEQYF. CDR3 DNA: TGCAACGTTGAGCTAAGGGCCTACGAGCAGTACTTC.

This clonotype occurred a few times. The gene calls are TRBV7-8 and TRBJ2-4; D gene uncertain. V lost 4 bases and J lost 7, with 14 bases in between. The CDR3 contains 14 residues. CDR1 is SGHVS and CDR2 is FQNEAQ in the germline V gene. The CDR3 region is CASSYRTKRNIQYF. CDR3 DNA sequence: TGTGCCAGCAGCTACCGGACGAAGAGGAACATTCAGTACTTC.

The rearrangement uses TRBV7-6 and TRBJ2-3; D gene uncertain. Germline CDR1 SGHVS, CDR2 FNYEAQ. CDR3 length equals 15 residues. V lost 2 bases to trimming and J lost 0 bases, with 9 bases between them. The CDR3 here is CASSLNPPSTDTQYF. The CDR3 DNA reads TGTGCCAGCAGCTTAAATCCCCCTAGCACAGATACGCAGTATTTT.

The rearrangement links TRBV20-1 to TRBJ2-5; D possibly matches TRBD1 or TRBD2 (6 bases each). The J call may be faulty, since TRBJ2-7 better matches the DNA end. This CDR3 spans 13 amino acids. CDR1 and CDR2 from the germline V gene are DFQATT and SNEGSKA (reference sequence). CDR3 in amino acids: CSAREGGRNEQYF. CDR3 sequence (DNA): TGCAGTGCTAGGGAAGGGGGGCGGAACGAGCAGTACTTC.

This clonotype was counted only a few times. The rearrangement joins TRBV29-1 to TRBJ2-5; TRBD1 aligns across 8 bases. The DNA matches TRBJ2-7 better at its end, which makes the J call doubtful. The CDR3 totals 11 residues. In germline, CDR1 is SQVTM, CDR2 ANQGSEA. For the CDR3, the DNA is TGCAGCGTCGGGACAGGCCTCGAGCAGTACTTC. It encodes CSVGTGLEQYF.

The chain uses TRBV15 and TRBJ1-5; D unresolved. Germline loops: CDR1 LNHNV, CDR2 YYDKDF (reference sequence). Trimming removed 2 bases at V and 5 bases at J, with 4 bases between. CDR3 length: 12 amino acids. Written as DNA, the CDR3 is TGTGCCACCAGCAGATATGATCAGCCCCAGCATTTT. Translation gives CATSRYDQPQHF.

This clonotype was seen a handful of times. The chain combines TRBV29-1 with TRBJ2-4; D might be TRBD1 (6 bases). The CDR3 is made up of 14 amino acids. From germline, CDR1 is SQVTM and CDR2 ANQGSEA. V dropped 5 bases and J dropped 2 bases, with 13 bases sitting between them. This CDR3 reads CSVSGVVTKNIQYF. The DNA for the CDR3 is TGCAGCGTTTCAGGGGTTGTAACCAAAAACATTCAGTACTTC.

The rearrangement links TRBV6-2 or TRBV6-3 to TRBJ2-1; 12 nucleotides agree with TRBD2. The length of the CDR3 is 19 residues. Trimming took 4 bases from V and 0 from J; bases not matched to a gene: 10. CDR1 and CDR2 (germline): MNHEY, SVGEGT. DNA of the CDR3: TGTGCCAGCAGTTTCCCGGGACTAGCGGGTACTCGCTCCTACAATGAGCAGTTCTTC. As protein: CASSFPGLAGTRSYNEQFF.

A remark on this clonotype: The junction departs from germline at one end; a sequencing error may be responsible. The DNA for the CDR3 is TGTGCTAGCAGCCCCGATAGGGGGGCTGGGAATGAGCAGTTCTTC. Protein sequence: CASSPDRGAGNEQFF. The chain couples TRBV7-7 to TRBJ2-1, with D possibly being TRBD1 or TRBD2 (6 bases each). CDR3 length: 15 residues. From germline, CDR1 is SSHAT and CDR2 FNYEAQ (reference sequence).

There are a few counts of this clonotype. This chain joins TRBV20-1 and TRBJ2-5, with 8 nucleotides matching TRBD2. Germline V gives CDR1 DFQATT, CDR2 SNEGSKA (reference sequence). V lost 3 bases and J lost 5; bases outside the gene matches: 14. This CDR3 comprises 16 residues. The CDR3 is CSASTSGEMGTETQYF. The CDR3 DNA reads as TGCAGTGCTAGCACTAGCGGAGAGATGGGTACGGAGACCCAGTACTTC.